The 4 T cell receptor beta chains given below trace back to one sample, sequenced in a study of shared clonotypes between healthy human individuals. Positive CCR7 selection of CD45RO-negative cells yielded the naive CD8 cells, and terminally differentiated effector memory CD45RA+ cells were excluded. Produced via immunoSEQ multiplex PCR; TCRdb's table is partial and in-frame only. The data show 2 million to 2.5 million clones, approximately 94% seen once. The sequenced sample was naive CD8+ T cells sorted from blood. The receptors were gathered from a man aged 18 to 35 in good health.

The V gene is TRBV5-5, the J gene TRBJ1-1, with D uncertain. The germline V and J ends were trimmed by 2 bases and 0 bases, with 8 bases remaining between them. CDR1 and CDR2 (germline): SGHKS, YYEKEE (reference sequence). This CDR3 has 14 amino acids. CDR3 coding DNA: TGTGCCAGCAGCTTATCGTTCATGAACACTGAAGCTTTCTTT. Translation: CASSLSFMNTEAFF.

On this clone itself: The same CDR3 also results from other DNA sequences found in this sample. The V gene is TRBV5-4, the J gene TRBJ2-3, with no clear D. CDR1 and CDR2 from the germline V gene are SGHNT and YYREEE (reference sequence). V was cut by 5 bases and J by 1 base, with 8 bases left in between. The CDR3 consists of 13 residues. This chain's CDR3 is CASSLEGTDTQYF. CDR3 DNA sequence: TGTGCCAGCAGTCTCGAGGGCACAGATACGCAGTATTTT.

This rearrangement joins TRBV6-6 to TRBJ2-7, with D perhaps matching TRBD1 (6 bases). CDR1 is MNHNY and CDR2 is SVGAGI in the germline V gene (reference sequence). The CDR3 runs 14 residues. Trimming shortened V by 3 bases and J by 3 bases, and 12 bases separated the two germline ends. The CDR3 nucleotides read TGTGCCAGCAGTTATCCCGGGACATTCTACGAGCAGTACTTC. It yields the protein CASSYPGTFYEQYF.

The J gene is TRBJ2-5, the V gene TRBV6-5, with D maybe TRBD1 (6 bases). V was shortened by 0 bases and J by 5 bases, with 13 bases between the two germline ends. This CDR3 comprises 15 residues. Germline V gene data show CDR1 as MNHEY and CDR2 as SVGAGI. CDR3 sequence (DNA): TGTGCCAGCAGTTACTCGGACAGAAGAGGGGAGACCCAGTACTTC. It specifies CASSYSDRRGETQYF.